A single sample is the source of the 8 T cell receptor beta chains below, sequenced in a study of persistence of HIV-infected CD4 T cells (dated by TCRdb to about 2020). TCRbeta repertoires were sequenced from genomic DNA with the immunoSEQ hsTCRB assay version 4 in survey mode. Entries here come from immuneACCESS through TCRdb and include only in-frame sequences with V and J called. Some clones fail to appear in such tables; in the studies checked, an unresolved V gene covers under half of the shortfall, and the cause of the remainder is unknown. Here the sample has approximately 25,000 clones; under 80% occur a single time. The ten largest clones represent roughly 1.8% of the sample. The treatment or condition tag for this specimen amounts to: suppressive antiretroviral therapy. Cells were stimulated with a pool of overlapping HIV-1 Gag 15-mer peptides at approximately 0.92 ug per peptide per mL. CD4+ T cells that responded were sorted based on upregulation of both CD40 ligand and CD69.

Their antigen targets remain unknown. The source material was CD4+ T cells sorted from PBMCs after approximately 19-hour stimulation, sampled from a patient who received antiretroviral therapy. Explained via the paper, the cell subset or site label denotes: CD40L+CD69+ CD4 T cells responding to HIV-1 Gag peptides. The receptors here all came from an adult man with HIV who was CMV-seropositive.

This clone was seen only a few times. CDR3 DNA sequence: TGTGCCAGCAGTCTACTAATTAACGGGCCTGACTACGAGCAGTACTTC. Its protein product is CASSLLINGPDYEQYF. V usage is TRBV6-7 and J usage is TRBJ2-7; D gene uncertain. TRBV6-7 is marked as an open reading frame, function uncertain. The CDR3 has 16 amino acids. V lost 5 bases to trimming and J lost 3 bases, with 20 bases between them.

V and J are TRBV28 and TRBJ2-1, with D maybe TRBD1 (5 bases). Per germline, CDR1 MDHEN and CDR2 SYDVKM. The length of the CDR3 is 16 residues. V shed 5 bases and J shed 0 bases, with 14 bases lying between them. The CDR3 loop is CASSTRTSSSYNEQFF. The CDR3 DNA sequence: TGTGCCAGCAGTACCCGGACAAGTAGCTCCTACAATGAGCAGTTCTTC.

V and J are TRBV24-1 and TRBJ2-1, with 7 bases identical to TRBD1. The CDR3 extends over 12 amino acids. V dropped 11 bases and J dropped 6; count of bases not matched to a gene: 6. Germline values: CDR1 KGHDR, CDR2 SFDVKD. CDR3 DNA: TGTGCCAGCGCGAGGGGGCCCAATGAGCAGTTCTTC. Its protein is CASARGPNEQFF.

This clone was seen a few times. CDR3 DNA: TGTGCCACCAGTGCCTTACAGGGTTTCGACACCGGGGAGCTGTTTTTT. This gives the protein CATSALQGFDTGELFF. V usage is TRBV24-1 and J usage is TRBJ2-2, with a tentative D call TRBD1 (6 bases). This CDR3 has 16 amino acids. Germline assignment: CDR1 KGHDR and CDR2 SFDVKD. V was cut by 5 bases and J by 3 bases, with 15 bases left in between.

This chain's CDR3 is CASSVGDTGELFF. CDR3 nucleotide sequence: TGTGCCAGCAGCGTAGGGGACACCGGGGAGCTGTTTTTT. This sequence joins TRBV9 and TRBJ2-2, with D uncertain. Germline CDR1 SGDLS, CDR2 YYNGEE. This CDR3 comprises 13 residues. The V gene lost 0 bases and the J gene lost 3 bases, with 3 bases spanning the gap.

V gene TRBV7-8 combines with J gene TRBJ2-1; D may be TRBD2 (5 bases). Germline-derived CDR1 and CDR2 are SGHVS and FQNEAQ. The CDR3 consists of 17 residues. Trimming left V 5 bases short and J 3 bases short, with 20 bases between. As DNA, the CDR3 is TGTGCCAGCAGCCCTAGAGTTTCTACCCGGGGCTACAATGAGCAGTTCTTC. It specifies CASSPRVSTRGYNEQFF.

This clone occurred a few times. This rearrangement joins TRBV6-5 to TRBJ2-1; D not certain. Trimming took off 9 bases at V and 2 bases at J, with 8 bases between the two ends. The CDR3 is 12 residues long. Per germline, CDR1 MNHEY and CDR2 SVGAGI. The CDR3 DNA reads as TGTGCCAGTAAAGGGACCTACAATGAGCAGTTCTTC. Its protein is CASKGTYNEQFF.

The chain employs TRBV4-1 and TRBJ1-4, with D perhaps TRBD1 (5 bases). Trimming took 5 bases from V and 5 from J, leaving 18 bases between them. The germline V gene encodes CDR1 MGHRA and CDR2 YSYEKL. CDR3 size: 16 residues. CDR3 DNA: TGCGCCAGCAGCAGGGGTTATGGCGGGAAAAATGAAAAACTGTTTTTT. Its protein is CASSRGYGGKNEKLFF.